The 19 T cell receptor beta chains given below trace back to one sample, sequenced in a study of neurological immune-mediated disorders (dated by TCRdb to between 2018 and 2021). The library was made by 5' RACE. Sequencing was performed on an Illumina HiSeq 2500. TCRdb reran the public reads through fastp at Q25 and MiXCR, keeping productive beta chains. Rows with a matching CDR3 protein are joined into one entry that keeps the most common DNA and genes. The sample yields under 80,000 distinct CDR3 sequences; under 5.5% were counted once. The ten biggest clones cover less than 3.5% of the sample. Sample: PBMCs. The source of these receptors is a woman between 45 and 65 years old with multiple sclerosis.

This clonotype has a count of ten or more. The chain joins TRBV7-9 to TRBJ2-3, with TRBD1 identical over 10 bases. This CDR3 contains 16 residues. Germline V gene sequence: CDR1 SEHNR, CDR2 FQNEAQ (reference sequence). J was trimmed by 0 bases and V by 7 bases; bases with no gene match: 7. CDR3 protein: CASIGTGEVSTDTQYF. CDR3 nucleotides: TGTGCCAGCATCGGGACAGGGGAAGTTAGCACAGATACGCAGTATTTT.

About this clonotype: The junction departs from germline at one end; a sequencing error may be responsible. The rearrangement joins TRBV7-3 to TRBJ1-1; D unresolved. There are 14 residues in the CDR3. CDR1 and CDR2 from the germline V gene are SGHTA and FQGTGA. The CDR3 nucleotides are TGTGCCAGCAGCCTAACAGAGGGAGACACTGAAGCTTTCTTT. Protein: CASSLTEGDTEAFF.

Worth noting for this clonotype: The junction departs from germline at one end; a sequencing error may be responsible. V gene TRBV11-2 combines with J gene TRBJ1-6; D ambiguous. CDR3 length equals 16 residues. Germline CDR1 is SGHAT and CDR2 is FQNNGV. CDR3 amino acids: CASSLGGSAWNSPLNF. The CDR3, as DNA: TGTGCCAGCAGTTTAGGAGGGAGCGCATGGAATTCACCCCTCAACTTT.

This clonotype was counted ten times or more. CDR3 region: CASSLGLGGRTYEQYF. As DNA, the CDR3 is TGTGCCAGCAGCTTAGGGCTGGGGGGAAGGACCTACGAGCAGTACTTC. The chain combines TRBV7-2 with TRBJ2-7; tentatively, D is TRBD2 (6 bases). Germline CDR1 is SGHTA and CDR2 is FQGNSA. Trimming shortened V by 1 base and J by 2 bases, and 15 bases separated the two germline ends. The CDR3 is 16 residues long.

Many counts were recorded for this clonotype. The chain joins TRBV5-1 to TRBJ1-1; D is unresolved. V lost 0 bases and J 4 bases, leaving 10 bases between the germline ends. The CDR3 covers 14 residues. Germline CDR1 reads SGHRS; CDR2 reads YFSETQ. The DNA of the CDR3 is TGCGCCAGCAGCTTGGTATCGGCGGTCACTGAAGCTTTCTTT. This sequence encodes CASSLVSAVTEAFF.

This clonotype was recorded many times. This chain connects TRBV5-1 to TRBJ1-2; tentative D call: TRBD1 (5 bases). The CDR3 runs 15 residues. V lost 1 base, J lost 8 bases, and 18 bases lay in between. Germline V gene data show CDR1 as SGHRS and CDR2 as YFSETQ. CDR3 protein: CASSLTNQGARGYTF. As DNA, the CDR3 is TGCGCCAGCAGCTTGACCAACCAGGGAGCTCGCGGCTACACCTTC.

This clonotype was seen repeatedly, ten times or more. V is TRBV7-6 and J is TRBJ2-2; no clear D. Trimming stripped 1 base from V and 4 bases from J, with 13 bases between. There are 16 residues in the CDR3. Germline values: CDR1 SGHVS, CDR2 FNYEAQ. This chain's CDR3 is CASSLGWVEFTGELFF. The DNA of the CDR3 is TGTGCCAGCAGCTTAGGTTGGGTTGAGTTCACCGGGGAGCTGTTTTTT.

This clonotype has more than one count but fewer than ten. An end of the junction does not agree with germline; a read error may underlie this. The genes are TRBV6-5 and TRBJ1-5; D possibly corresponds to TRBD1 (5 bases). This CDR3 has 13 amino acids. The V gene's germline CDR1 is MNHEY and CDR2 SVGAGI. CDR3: CASSGTVNQPQNF. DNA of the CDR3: TGTGCCAGTTCCGGGACGGTTAATCAGCCCCAGAATTTT.

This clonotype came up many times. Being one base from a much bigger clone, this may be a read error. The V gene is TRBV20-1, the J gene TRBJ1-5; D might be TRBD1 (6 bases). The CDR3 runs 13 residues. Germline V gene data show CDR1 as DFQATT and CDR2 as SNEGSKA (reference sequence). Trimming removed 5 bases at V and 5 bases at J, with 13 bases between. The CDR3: CSAGRGKDQPQHF. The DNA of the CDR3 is TGCAGTGCTGGGAGGGGGAAGGATCAGCCCCAGCATTTT.

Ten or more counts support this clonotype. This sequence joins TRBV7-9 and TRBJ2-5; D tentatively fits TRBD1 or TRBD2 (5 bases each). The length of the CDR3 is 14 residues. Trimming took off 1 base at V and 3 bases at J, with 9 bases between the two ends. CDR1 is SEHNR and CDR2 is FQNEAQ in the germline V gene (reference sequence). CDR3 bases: TGTGCCAGCAGCTTAGTCGGGGCGGAAGAGACCCAGTACTTC. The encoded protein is CASSLVGAEETQYF.

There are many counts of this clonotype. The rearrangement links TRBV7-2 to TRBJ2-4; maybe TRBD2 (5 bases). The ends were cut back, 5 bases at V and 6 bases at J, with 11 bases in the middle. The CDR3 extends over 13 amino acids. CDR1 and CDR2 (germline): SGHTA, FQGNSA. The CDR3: CASSEDFSNIQYF. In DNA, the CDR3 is TGTGCCAGCAGCGAGGACTTCTCAAACATTCAGTACTTC.

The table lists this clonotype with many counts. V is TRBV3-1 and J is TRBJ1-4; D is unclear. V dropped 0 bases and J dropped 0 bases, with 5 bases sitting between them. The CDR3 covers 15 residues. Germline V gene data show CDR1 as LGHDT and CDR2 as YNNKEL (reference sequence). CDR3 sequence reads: CASSQDGATNEKLFF. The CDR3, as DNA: TGTGCCAGCAGCCAAGATGGCGCAACTAATGAAAAACTGTTTTTT.

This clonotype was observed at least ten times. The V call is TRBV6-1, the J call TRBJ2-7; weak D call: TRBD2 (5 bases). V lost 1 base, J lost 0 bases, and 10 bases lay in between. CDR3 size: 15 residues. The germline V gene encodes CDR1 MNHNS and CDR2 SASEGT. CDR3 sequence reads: CASSEEGGGSYEQYF. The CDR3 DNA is TGTGCCAGCAGTGAAGAGGGCGGAGGCTCCTACGAGCAGTACTTC.

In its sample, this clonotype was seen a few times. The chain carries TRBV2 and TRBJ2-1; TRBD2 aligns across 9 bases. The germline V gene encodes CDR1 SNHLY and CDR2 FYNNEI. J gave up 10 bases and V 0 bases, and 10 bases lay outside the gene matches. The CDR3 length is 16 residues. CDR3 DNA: TGTGCCAGCAGTGAAGCGCGAGGCGGGGGGGCCGGAGAGCAGTTCTTC. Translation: CASSEARGGGAGEQFF.

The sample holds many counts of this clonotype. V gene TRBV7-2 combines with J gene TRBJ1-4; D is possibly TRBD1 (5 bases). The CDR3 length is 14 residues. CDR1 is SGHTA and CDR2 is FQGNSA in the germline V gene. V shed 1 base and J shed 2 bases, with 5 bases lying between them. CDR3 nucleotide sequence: TGTGCCAGCAGCTTAGGGGGCACTAATGAAAAACTGTTTTTT. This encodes CASSLGGTNEKLFF. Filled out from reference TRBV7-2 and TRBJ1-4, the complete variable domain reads GAGVSQSPSNKVTEKGKDVELRCDPISGHTALYWYRQSLGQGLEFLIYFQGNSAPDKSGLPSDRFSAERTGGSVSTLTIQRTQQEDSAVYLCASSLGGTNEKLFFGSGTQLSVL.

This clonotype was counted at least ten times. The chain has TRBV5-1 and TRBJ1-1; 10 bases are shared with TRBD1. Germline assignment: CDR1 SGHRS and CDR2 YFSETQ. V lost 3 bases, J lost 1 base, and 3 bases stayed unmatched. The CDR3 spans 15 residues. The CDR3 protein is CASSSGQGENTEAFF. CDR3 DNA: TGCGCCAGCAGCTCAGGACAGGGGGAGAACACTGAAGCTTTCTTT.

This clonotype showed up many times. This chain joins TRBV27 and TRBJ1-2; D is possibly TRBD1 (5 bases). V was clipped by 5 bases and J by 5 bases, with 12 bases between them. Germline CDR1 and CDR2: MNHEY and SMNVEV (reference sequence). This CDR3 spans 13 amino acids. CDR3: CASSRDFFYGYTF. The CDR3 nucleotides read TGTGCCAGCAGTCGGGACTTTTTTTATGGCTACACCTTC.

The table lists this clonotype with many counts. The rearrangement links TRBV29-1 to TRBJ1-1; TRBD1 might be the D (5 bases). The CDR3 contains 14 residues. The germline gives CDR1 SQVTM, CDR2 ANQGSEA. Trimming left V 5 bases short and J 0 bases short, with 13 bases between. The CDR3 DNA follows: TGCAGCGTTCGGGGGGTTACTTTGAACACTGAAGCTTTCTTT. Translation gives CSVRGVTLNTEAFF.

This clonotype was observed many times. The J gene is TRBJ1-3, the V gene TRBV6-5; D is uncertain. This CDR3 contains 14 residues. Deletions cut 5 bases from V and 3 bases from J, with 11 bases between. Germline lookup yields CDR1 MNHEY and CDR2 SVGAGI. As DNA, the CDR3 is TGTGCCAGCAGTCAGAAGGTCTTTGGAAACACCATATATTTT. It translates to CASSQKVFGNTIYF.